These 28 T cell receptor beta chains were all obtained from the same sample, sequenced in a study of HIV-infected patients and healthy controls. Reverse transcription used approximately 500 ng RNA and constant-region primers for alpha and beta. Separate chain-specific third strand synthesis with multiplexing indices produced the alpha and beta libraries. TCRdb independently ran MiXCR on the 5' RACE reads; one entry per CDR3 protein. The sample records about 24,000 distinct CDR3 sequences, 8.5% being singletons. All unsorted peripheral T cells were captured because whole blood was used without fractionation. The sequencing input was blood. The receptors stem from an adult in good health.

This clonotype was picked up many times. This chain joins TRBV20-1 and TRBJ1-2; a weak D match, TRBD1 (6 bases). The V end was cut by 0 bases, the J end by 8 bases, with 13 bases between. This CDR3 region has 13 residues. Germline CDR1 reads DFQATT; CDR2 reads SNEGSKA (reference sequence). The CDR3 DNA is TGCAGTGCTAGAGATCCGGGGGCTGGAGGCTACACCTTC. Amino acid sequence: CSARDPGAGGYTF.

As to this clonotype: One end of the junction fails to match germline, which may point to a read error. The gene calls are TRBV6-5 and TRBJ2-7; possible D gene TRBD2, 5 bases. Per the germline V gene, CDR1 is MNHEY and CDR2 is SVGAGI. CDR3 length equals 17 residues. The chain's CDR3 is CASSPSWSGPRAYVQYF. CDR3 sequence (DNA): TGTGCCAGCAGCCCTAGTTGGTCCGGGCCGAGGGCCTACGTGCAGTACTTC.

The chain carries TRBV20-1 and TRBJ1-1, with D maybe TRBD1 (6 bases). Trimming stripped 1 base from V and 3 bases from J, with 15 bases between. Germline assignment: CDR1 DFQATT and CDR2 SNEGSKA (reference sequence). The CDR3 is 15 amino acids. In DNA, the CDR3 is TGCAGTGCTAGAGGGGGGGCCGTCCGGGACACTGAAGCTTTCTTT. This sequence encodes CSARGGAVRDTEAFF.

The rearrangement joins TRBV2 to TRBJ2-7, with D perhaps matching TRBD2 (7 bases). The CDR3 sequence is 11 residues long. The germline V and J ends were trimmed by 8 bases and 4 bases, with 9 bases remaining between them. Looked up from germline, CDR1 is SNHLY and CDR2 is FYNNEI. CDR3 nucleotides: TGTGCCAGCGGGGGGGCGTACGAGCAGTACTTC. Its translation is CASGGAYEQYF.

This clonotype showed up many times. J is TRBJ1-2 and V is TRBV6-2 or TRBV6-3; tentatively, D is TRBD1 (5 bases). V lost 5 bases to trimming and J lost 0 bases, with 19 bases between them. Per the germline V gene, CDR1 is MNHEY and CDR2 is SVGEGT. The length of the CDR3 is 17 residues. The CDR3 reads CASSPSTESVANYGYTF. CDR3 DNA: TGTGCCAGCAGTCCGTCGACAGAGTCCGTGGCTAACTATGGCTACACCTTC.

This clonotype was seen ten or more times. V and J are TRBV19 and TRBJ1-2; D is ambiguous. Germline values: CDR1 LNHDA, CDR2 SQIVND (reference sequence). V gave up 3 bases and J gave up 6 bases, with 8 bases separating them. The CDR3 has 12 amino acids. CDR3 coding DNA: TGTGCCAGTAGTATGGGTGGGAATGGCTACACCTTC. Protein product: CASSMGGNGYTF.

This clonotype was found many times. This chain uses TRBV7-9 with TRBJ2-3; D call uncertain. Per germline, CDR1 SEHNR and CDR2 FQNEAQ (reference sequence). The CDR3 length is 13 residues. The V and J ends lost 5 bases and 6 bases respectively, with 12 bases between them. The CDR3 is CASSPIQYDTQYF. CDR3 coding DNA: TGTGCCAGCAGCCCTATACAGTACGATACGCAGTATTTT.

This clonotype appeared a few times. The chain recombines TRBV6-2 or TRBV6-3 with TRBJ1-2; TRBD1 matches 7 bases. CDR1 is MNHEY and CDR2 is SVGEGT in the germline V gene. The CDR3 has 14 amino acids. V was pared by 3 bases and J by 4 bases, with 5 bases of the junction left unmatched. The CDR3 DNA reads as TGTGCCAGCAGTTATCGCGGACAGGTCTATGGCTACACCTTC. Protein product: CASSYRGQVYGYTF.

The chain combines TRBV7-2 with TRBJ1-1; TRBD1 matches at 12 bases. This CDR3 has 16 residues. Germline V gives CDR1 SGHTA, CDR2 FQGNSA. The ends lost 6 bases at V and 1 base at J; junction bases unmatched: 6. The CDR3 DNA sequence: TGTGCCAGCAGAGCGGGACAGGGGGCCCGGAACACTGAAGCTTTCTTT. Translation gives CASRAGQGARNTEAFF.

This clonotype was recorded many times. The chain employs TRBV3-1 and TRBJ2-2; D uncertain. CDR3 size: 16 residues. The germline V and J ends were trimmed by 1 base and 5 bases, with 14 bases remaining between them. Germline values: CDR1 LGHDT, CDR2 YNNKEL (reference sequence). The CDR3 here is CASSQAQTLWTGELFF. The DNA of the CDR3 is TGTGCCAGCAGCCAAGCACAGACCTTGTGGACCGGGGAGCTGTTTTTT.

This clonotype has ten or more counts. The chain combines TRBV5-4 with TRBJ1-1, with D possibly matching TRBD1 (6 bases). The CDR3 is 15 amino acids. The V end was cut by 1 base, the J end by 7 bases, with 17 bases between. The V gene's germline CDR1 is SGHNT and CDR2 YYREEE (reference sequence). CDR3 coding DNA: TGTGCCAGCAGCTTGAAGGGGGTCGATTCTGGTGAAGCTTTCTTT. As protein: CASSLKGVDSGEAFF.

In its sample, this clonotype was seen many times. V and J are TRBV21-1 and TRBJ1-1; the DNA was not used to check the table's D call, TRBD1. TRBV21-1 is a pseudogene segment. The CDR3 is 11 residues long. The CDR3 region has the DNA TGTGCCAGCAGCACCCCCTTTGAAGCTTTCTTT. This encodes CASSTPFEAFF.

This clonotype was observed many times. The chain has TRBV18 and TRBJ1-2; 8 positions match TRBD1. This CDR3 contains 15 residues. Germline V gives CDR1 KGHSH, CDR2 LQKENI. Losses at the gene ends were 6 bases for V and 4 bases for J; bases not matched to a gene: 10. In DNA form, the CDR3 reads TGTGCCAGCTCTCTCGGACAGGGACCGAGCTATGGCTACACCTTC. Its translation is CASSLGQGPSYGYTF.

This clonotype counts as medium-sized. The rearrangement links TRBV7-9 to TRBJ2-7, with D unclear. The germline gives CDR1 SEHNR, CDR2 FQNEAQ (reference sequence). This CDR3 is 12 amino acids long. Deletions cut 5 bases from V and 3 bases from J, with 8 bases between. CDR3 amino acids: CASSDRYYEQYF. The CDR3 DNA reads as TGTGCCAGCAGCGACCGATACTACGAGCAGTACTTC.

At least ten counts were recorded for this clonotype. The chain combines TRBV19 with TRBJ2-6; possible D gene TRBD1, 5 bases. Germline V gene sequence: CDR1 LNHDA, CDR2 SQIVND (reference sequence). The CDR3 sequence is 15 residues long. V lost 5 bases and J 0 bases, leaving 8 bases between the germline ends. This CDR3 reads CASSPGASGANVLTF. The CDR3 nucleotides are TGTGCCAGTAGTCCTGGGGCCTCTGGGGCCAACGTCCTGACTTTC.

V gene TRBV20-1 combines with J gene TRBJ2-4; a possible D gene is TRBD1 (5 bases). The CDR3 runs to 17 residues. The V end was cut by 4 bases, the J end by 0 bases, with 19 bases between. The germline V gene has CDR1 DFQATT and CDR2 SNEGSKA (reference sequence). The chain's CDR3 is CSAISAREFLAKNIQYF. DNA for the CDR3: TGCAGTGCTATCTCCGCCAGGGAATTTCTAGCCAAAAACATTCAGTACTTC.

This clonotype came up many times. The chain joins TRBV9 to TRBJ1-4; D call uncertain. The germline gives CDR1 SGDLS, CDR2 YYNGEE. This CDR3 spans 15 amino acids. The germline V and J ends were trimmed by 4 bases and 0 bases, with 10 bases remaining between them. CDR3 sequence: CASSPRAATNEKLFF. The CDR3 DNA is TGTGCCAGCAGCCCTAGGGCTGCAACTAATGAAAAACTGTTTTTT.

This chain connects TRBV12-3 or TRBV12-4 to TRBJ1-2; maybe TRBD1 (5 bases). The CDR3 is made up of 15 amino acids. V lost 6 bases to trimming and J lost 4 bases, with 18 bases between them. The CDR3 is CASRQGGAVAYGYTF. The DNA of the CDR3 is TGTGCCAGCAGACAAGGAGGGGCCGTCGCCTATGGCTACACCTTC.

The rearrangement links TRBV11-2 to TRBJ2-1; D gene ambiguous. Germline V lookup: CDR1 SGHAT, CDR2 FQNNGV. V lost 2 bases to trimming and J lost 0 bases, with 5 bases between them. The CDR3 runs to 14 residues. The CDR3 region has the DNA TGTGCCAGCAGCTTAAGCAGCTCCTACAATGAGCAGTTCTTC. Residues: CASSLSSSYNEQFF.

Note on this clonotype: The junction departs from the called germline gene at one end, perhaps through a read error. V usage is TRBV7-8 and J usage is TRBJ1-1; tentative D call: TRBD1 (5 bases). The CDR3 covers 16 residues. Germline V lookup: CDR1 SGHVS, CDR2 FQNEAQ. The CDR3 here is CASSRGSWGFSTEALF. The DNA of the CDR3 is TGTGCCAGCAGCCGAGGATCATGGGGGTTCAGCACTGAAGCTCTCTTT.

This clonotype was observed many times. The rearrangement links TRBV5-1 to TRBJ1-5, with a tentative D call TRBD1 (5 bases). V lost 0 bases to trimming and J lost 4 bases, with 20 bases between them. Germline CDR1 is SGHRS and CDR2 is YFSETQ. This CDR3 contains 18 residues. CDR3 in amino acids: CASSLESGAISLNQPQHF. Written as DNA, the CDR3 is TGCGCCAGCAGCTTGGAGTCCGGGGCCATCTCCCTAAATCAGCCCCAGCATTTT.

This clonotype was recorded many times. The genes are TRBV27 and TRBJ1-5; TRBD1 matches at 7 bases. The CDR3 loop spans 16 amino acids. J was trimmed by 1 base and V by 6 bases; bases with no gene match: 9. The germline V gene encodes CDR1 MNHEY and CDR2 SMNVEV (reference sequence). CDR3 nucleotide sequence: TGTGCCAGCAGCCGGGACATCAGGGGGAGCAATCAGCCCCAGCATTTT. This translates into CASSRDIRGSNQPQHF.

The chain is built from TRBV20-1 and TRBJ1-1; D possibly corresponds to TRBD1 (5 bases). The CDR3 extends over 12 amino acids. Trimming removed 7 bases at V and 2 bases at J, with 11 bases between. Germline loops: CDR1 DFQATT, CDR2 SNEGSKA (reference sequence). Written as DNA, the CDR3 is TGCAGTGTAACCAGGGCTAACACTGAAGCTTTCTTT. Translation: CSVTRANTEAFF.

The rearrangement uses TRBV12-3 or TRBV12-4 and TRBJ1-5; D remains ambiguous. V lost 5 bases to trimming and J lost 5 bases, with 7 bases between them. The CDR3 contains 12 residues. CDR3 region: CASSHAHQPQHF. CDR3 bases: TGTGCCAGCAGTCACGCGCATCAGCCCCAGCATTTT.

This clonotype has only a few counts. This sequence joins TRBV10-3 and TRBJ2-6; TRBD2 matches at 7 bases. Germline CDR1 reads ENHRY; CDR2 reads SYGVKD. CDR3 length: 16 residues. V shed 4 bases, J shed 0 bases, and the junction held 3 bases outside the gene matches. CDR3 sequence (DNA): TGTGCCATCAGTGGGGACTATTTCTCTGGGGCCAACGTCCTGACTTTC. It encodes CAISGDYFSGANVLTF.

There are a few counts of this clonotype. The rearrangement joins TRBV7-3 to TRBJ2-3; 7 positions agree with TRBD2. CDR3 length equals 15 residues. CDR1 and CDR2 from the germline V gene are SGHTA and FQGTGA. V was clipped by 5 bases and J by 1 base; unmatched bases: 6. The CDR3 DNA reads as TGTGCCAGCAGCCTCCCTAGCGGAGGCACAGATACGCAGTATTTT. Translation: CASSLPSGGTDTQYF.

Only a few counts were recorded for this clonotype. This sequence joins TRBV12-3 or TRBV12-4 and TRBJ2-7; tentatively, D is TRBD1 or TRBD2 (5 bases each). The V gene lost 6 bases and the J gene lost 6 bases, with 15 bases spanning the gap. CDR3 length: 13 residues. The CDR3 loop reads CASSLEAGTEQYF. CDR3 DNA sequence: TGTGCCAGCAGCCTAGAAGCTGGGACCGAGCAGTACTTC.

This clonotype was detected many times. The CDR3 sequence: CASSEAGNYGYTF. DNA for the CDR3: TGTGCCAGCAGCGAAGCAGGAAACTATGGCTACACCTTC. This sequence joins TRBV6-2 or TRBV6-3 and TRBJ1-2; unclear D gene. The CDR3 is made up of 13 amino acids. V shed 6 bases and J shed 2 bases, with 10 bases lying between them. Germline CDR1 and CDR2: MNHEY and SVGEGT.